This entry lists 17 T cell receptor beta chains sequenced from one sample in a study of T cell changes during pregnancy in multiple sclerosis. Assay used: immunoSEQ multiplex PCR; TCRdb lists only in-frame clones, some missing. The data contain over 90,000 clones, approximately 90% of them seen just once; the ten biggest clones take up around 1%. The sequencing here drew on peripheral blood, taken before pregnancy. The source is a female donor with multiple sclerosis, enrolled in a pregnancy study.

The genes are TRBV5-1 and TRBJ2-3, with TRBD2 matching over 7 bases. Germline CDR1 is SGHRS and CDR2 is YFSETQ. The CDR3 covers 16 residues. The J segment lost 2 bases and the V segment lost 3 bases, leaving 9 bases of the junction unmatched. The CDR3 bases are TGCGCCAGCAGCTCCCGGGGGGTGGTCAACACAGATACGCAGTATTTT. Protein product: CASSSRGVVNTDTQYF.

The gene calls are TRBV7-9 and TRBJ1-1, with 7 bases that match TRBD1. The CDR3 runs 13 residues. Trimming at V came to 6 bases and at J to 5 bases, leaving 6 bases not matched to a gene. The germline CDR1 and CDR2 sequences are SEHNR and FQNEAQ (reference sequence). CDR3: CASSRQGGTEAFF. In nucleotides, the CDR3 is TGTGCCAGCAGTCGACAGGGTGGGACTGAAGCTTTCTTT.

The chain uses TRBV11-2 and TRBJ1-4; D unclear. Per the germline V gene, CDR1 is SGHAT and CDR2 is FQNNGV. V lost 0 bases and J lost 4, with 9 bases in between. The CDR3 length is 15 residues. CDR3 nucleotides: TGTGCCAGCAGCTTAGAACACAGCCATAATGAAAAACTGTTTTTT. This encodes CASSLEHSHNEKLFF.

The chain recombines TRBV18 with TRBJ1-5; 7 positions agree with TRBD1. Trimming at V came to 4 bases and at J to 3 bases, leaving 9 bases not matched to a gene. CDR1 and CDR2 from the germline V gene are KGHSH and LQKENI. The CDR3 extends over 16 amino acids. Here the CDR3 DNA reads TGTGCCAGCTCACTCAACCCGACAGGGACCAATCAGCCCCAGCATTTT. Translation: CASSLNPTGTNQPQHF.

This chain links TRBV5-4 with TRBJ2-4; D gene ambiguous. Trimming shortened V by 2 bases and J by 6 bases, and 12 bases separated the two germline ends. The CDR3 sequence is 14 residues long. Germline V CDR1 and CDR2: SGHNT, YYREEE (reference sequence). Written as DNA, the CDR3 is TGTGCCAGCAGCTTAGAGTTCCCGTCAAACATTCAGTACTTC. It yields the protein CASSLEFPSNIQYF.

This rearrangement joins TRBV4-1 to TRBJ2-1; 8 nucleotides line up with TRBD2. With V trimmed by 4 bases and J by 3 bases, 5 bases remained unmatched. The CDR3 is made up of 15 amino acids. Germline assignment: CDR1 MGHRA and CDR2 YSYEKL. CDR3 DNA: TGCGCCAGCAGCCGCCTCGGGGGGGGCTACAATGAGCAGTTCTTC. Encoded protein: CASSRLGGGYNEQFF.

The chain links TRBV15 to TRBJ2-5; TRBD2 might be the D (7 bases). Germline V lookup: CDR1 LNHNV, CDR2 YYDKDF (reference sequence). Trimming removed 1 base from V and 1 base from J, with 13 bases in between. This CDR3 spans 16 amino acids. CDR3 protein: CATSRVGGDPQETQYF. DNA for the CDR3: TGTGCCACCAGCAGAGTAGGGGGGGACCCCCAAGAGACCCAGTACTTC.

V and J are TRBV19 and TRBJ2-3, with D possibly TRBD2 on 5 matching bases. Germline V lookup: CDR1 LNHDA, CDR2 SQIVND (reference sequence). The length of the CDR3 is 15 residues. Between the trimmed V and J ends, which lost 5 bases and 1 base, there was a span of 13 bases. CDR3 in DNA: TGTGCCAGTAGTCTCGGAGGTAAAGGCACAGATACGCAGTATTTT. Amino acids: CASSLGGKGTDTQYF.

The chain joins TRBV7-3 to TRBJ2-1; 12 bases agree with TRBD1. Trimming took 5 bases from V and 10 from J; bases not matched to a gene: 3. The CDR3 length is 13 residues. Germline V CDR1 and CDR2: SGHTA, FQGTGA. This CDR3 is CASSLGTGGEQFF. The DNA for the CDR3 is TGTGCCAGCAGCCTAGGGACAGGGGGCGAGCAGTTCTTC.

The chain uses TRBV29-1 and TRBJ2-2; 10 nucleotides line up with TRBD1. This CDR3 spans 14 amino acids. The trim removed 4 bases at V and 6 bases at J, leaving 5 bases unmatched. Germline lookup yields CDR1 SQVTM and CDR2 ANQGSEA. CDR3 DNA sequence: TGCAGCGTTGGGTGGACAGGGGGATCCGGGGAGCTGTTTTTT. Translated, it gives CSVGWTGGSGELFF.

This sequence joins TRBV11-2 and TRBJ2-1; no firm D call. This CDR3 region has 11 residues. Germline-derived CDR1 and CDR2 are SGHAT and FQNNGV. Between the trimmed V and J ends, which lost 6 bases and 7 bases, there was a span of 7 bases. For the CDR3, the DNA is TGTGCCAGCAGGGCGAGGAATGAGCAGTTCTTC. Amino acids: CASRARNEQFF.

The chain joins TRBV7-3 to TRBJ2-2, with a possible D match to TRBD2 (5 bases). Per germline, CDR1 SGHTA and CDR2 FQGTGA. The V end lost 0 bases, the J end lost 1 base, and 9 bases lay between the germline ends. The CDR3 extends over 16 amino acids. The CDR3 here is CASSLTSGMNTGELFF. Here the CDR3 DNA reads TGTGCCAGCAGCTTAACGTCCGGGATGAACACCGGGGAGCTGTTTTTT. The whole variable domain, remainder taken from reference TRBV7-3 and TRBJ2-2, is GAGVSQTPSNKVTEKGKYVELRCDPISGHTALYWYRQSLGQGPEFLIYFQGTGAADDSGLPNDRFFAVRPEGSVSTLKIQRTERGDSAVYLCASSLTSGMNTGELFFGEGSRLTVL.

The CDR3 DNA follows: TGTGCCAGCAGCTTAGCCGGGCAGGGTATGACAGATACGCAGTATTTT. This gives the protein CASSLAGQGMTDTQYF. The chain uses TRBV11-1 and TRBJ2-3; maybe TRBD1 (5 bases). CDR3 size: 16 residues. V was cut by 0 bases and J by 3 bases, with 13 bases left in between. The V gene's germline CDR1 is SGHAT and CDR2 FQDESV (reference sequence).

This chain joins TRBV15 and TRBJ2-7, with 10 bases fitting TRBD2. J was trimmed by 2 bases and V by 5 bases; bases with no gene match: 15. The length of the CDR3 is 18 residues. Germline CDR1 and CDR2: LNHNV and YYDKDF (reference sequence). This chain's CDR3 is CATSRNLASGGRPYEQYF. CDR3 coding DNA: TGTGCCACCAGCCGCAACCTCGCTAGCGGGGGCAGACCCTACGAGCAGTACTTC.

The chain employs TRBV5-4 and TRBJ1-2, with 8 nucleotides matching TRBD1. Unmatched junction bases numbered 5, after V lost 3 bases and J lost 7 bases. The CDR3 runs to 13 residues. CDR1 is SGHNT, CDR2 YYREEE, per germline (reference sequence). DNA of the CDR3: TGTGCCAGCAGCTCTGGACAGGGATTTGGCTACACCTTC. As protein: CASSSGQGFGYTF.

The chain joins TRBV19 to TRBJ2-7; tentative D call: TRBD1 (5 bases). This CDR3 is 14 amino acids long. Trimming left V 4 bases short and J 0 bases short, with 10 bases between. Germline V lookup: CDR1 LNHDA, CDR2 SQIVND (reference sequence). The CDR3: CASSTGAGSYEQYF. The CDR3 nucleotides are TGTGCCAGTAGTACTGGGGCCGGCTCCTACGAGCAGTACTTC.

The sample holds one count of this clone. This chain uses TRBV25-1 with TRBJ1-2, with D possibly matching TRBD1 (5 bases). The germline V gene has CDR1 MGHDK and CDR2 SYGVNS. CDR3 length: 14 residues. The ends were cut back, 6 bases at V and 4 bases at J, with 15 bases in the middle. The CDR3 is CASSGMGGVYGYTF. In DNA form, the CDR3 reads TGTGCCAGCAGCGGGATGGGGGGAGTCTATGGCTACACCTTC.